A selection of T cell receptor beta chains follows, all from one sample in a study of siplizumab effects on memory and regulatory T cells. Clones were sequenced by immunoSEQ multiplex PCR, and TCRdb holds only the in-frame ones, with some missing. The sample shows about 40,000 clones, roughly nine tenths of them seen only once. Sequencing was carried out using naive CD4+ T cells sorted from blood. These receptors originate from a human donor in good health. Both conserved end residues are part of each CDR3. A D gene is named only where the DNA matches it firmly. Part of the rows lack a size; the others show once, few, many or a class for expanded clones.

J gene	D gene	clone size	V gene	CDR3 protein	CDR3 DNA
TRBJ1-1	NA	once	TRBV5-1	CASSRTDNTEAFF	TGCGCCAGCAGCCGCACAGACAACACTGAAGCTTTCTTT
TRBJ2-5	NA	NA	TRBV6-6	CASSAGTAPSQETQYF	TGTGCCAGCAGCGCCGGGACGGCACCATCCCAAGAGACCCAGTACTTC
TRBJ2-1	NA	NA	TRBV23-1	CASRDPEQFF	TGCGCCAGCAGAGACCCCGAGCAGTTCTTC
TRBJ2-7	TRBD1	NA	TRBV6-4	CASSIGQGPPYEQYF	TGTGCCAGCAGTATCGGACAGGGTCCCCCCTACGAGCAGTACTTC
TRBJ2-2	NA	NA	TRBV9	CASSSRAPSGGELFF	TGTGCCAGCAGCTCTAGGGCCCCCTCGGGCGGGGAGCTGTTTTTT
TRBJ1-2	TRBD1	once	TRBV28	CASSPPDRELHGYTF	TGTGCCAGCAGTCCCCCGGACAGGGAACTTCATGGCTACACCTTC
TRBJ2-5	NA	NA	TRBV7-2	CASSGGRWERYF	TGTGCCAGCAGCGGAGGACGCTGGGAAAGGTACTTC
TRBJ2-5	NA	NA	TRBV20-1	CSALAETQYF	TGCAGTGCCCTGGCGGAGACCCAGTACTTC
TRBJ1-1	NA	NA	TRBV28	CASSFRGGNTEAFF	TGTGCCAGCAGTTTCCGAGGGGGGAACACTGAAGCTTTCTTT
TRBJ1-6	NA	NA	TRBV19	CASSIQAGIDSPLHF	TGTGCCAGTAGTATTCAGGCGGGTATTGATTCACCCCTCCACTTT
TRBJ2-5	NA	NA	TRBV6-1	CAEKGYQETQYF	TGTGCAGAGAAGGGATATCAAGAGACCCAGTACTTC
TRBJ2-7	TRBD2	NA	TRBV6-5	CASSRGGNQYYEQYF	TGTGCCAGCAGCCGCGGGGGAAATCAGTACTACGAGCAGTACTTC
TRBJ2-2	NA	once	TRBV18	CASSLVEQSNTGELFF	TGTGCCAGCTCACTAGTGGAACAGTCGAACACCGGGGAGCTGTTTTTT
TRBJ1-2	TRBD1	NA	TRBV5-1	CASSTPGTGNYGYTF	TGCGCCAGCAGCACGCCCGGGACAGGGAACTATGGCTACACCTTC
TRBJ1-5	NA	NA	TRBV10-3	CAISLGTDGNQPQHF	TGTGCCATCAGCCTAGGGACGGATGGCAATCAGCCCCAGCATTTT
TRBJ2-6	NA	NA	TRBV6-4	CASSEEGWGSGANVLTF	TGTGCCAGCAGTGAGGAGGGATGGGGGTCTGGGGCCAACGTCCTGACTTTC
TRBJ1-1	NA	NA	TRBV6-5	CASSRRAEGGAFF	TGTGCCAGCAGCCGGAGGGCCGAGGGAGGGGCTTTCTTT
TRBJ2-7	TRBD2	few	TRBV4-2	CASSQQGLAGSVF	TGTGCCAGCAGCCAACAAGGACTAGCGGGATCGGTGTTC
TRBJ2-3	TRBD1	NA	TRBV5-4	CASSPIGGQFGTDTQYF	TGTGCCAGCAGCCCGATAGGGGGACAGTTTGGCACAGATACGCAGTATTTT
TRBJ2-7	NA	NA	TRBV2	CASRGERYEQYF	TGTGCCAGCAGGGGGGAACGCTACGAGCAGTACTTC
TRBJ1-1	NA	NA	TRBV6-7	CASSYRQENTEAFF	TGTGCCAGCAGTTACCGGCAGGAGAACACTGAAGCTTTCTTT
TRBJ2-7	NA	NA	TRBV2	CASAGQSYEQYF	TGTGCCAGCGCGGGACAGAGCTACGAGCAGTACTTC
TRBJ2-1	NA	NA	TRBV6-4	CASSDSLTTRQFF	TGTGCCAGCAGTGACTCGTTGACTACCAGACAGTTCTTC
TRBJ2-2	TRBD2	NA	TRBV18	CASSPILGGLAGDHTGELFF	TGTGCCAGCTCACCAATACTTGGTGGGCTAGCGGGGGACCACACCGGGGAGCTGTTTTTT
TRBJ1-2	TRBD1	NA	TRBV7-8	CASRTGGESYTF	TGTGCCAGCCGAACAGGGGGAGAAAGCTACACCTTC
TRBJ1-6	NA	NA	TRBV6-1	CASSDADSLPNSPLHF	TGTGCCAGCAGTGACGCGGACAGTTTGCCTAATTCACCCCTCCACTTT
TRBJ1-5	TRBD1	NA	TRBV6-5	CASSSRGRGQPQHF	TGTGCCAGCAGTTCCAGGGGGCGCGGTCAGCCCCAGCATTTT
TRBJ1-5	TRBD1	NA	TRBV10-3	CAISAAPGQGSNQPQHF	TGTGCCATCAGTGCAGCCCCGGGACAGGGCAGCAATCAGCCCCAGCATTTT
TRBJ2-7	NA	NA	TRBV6-5	CASSYGASIYEQYF	TGTGCCAGCAGTTACGGGGCGAGTATCTACGAGCAGTACTTC
TRBJ2-7	NA	NA	TRBV18	CASPLGTGSYEQYF	TGTGCCAGCCCACTAGGTACCGGGTCCTACGAGCAGTACTTC
TRBJ1-2	NA	NA	TRBV6-1	CASSEARGDDGYTF	TGTGCCAGCAGTGAAGCGCGGGGAGACGATGGCTACACCTTC
TRBJ1-2	NA	NA	TRBV10-3	CAITGRLSDYGYTF	TGTGCCATCACGGGCAGGCTATCGGACTATGGCTACACCTTC
TRBJ2-5	NA	NA	TRBV19	CASSIGGFNWETQYF	TGTGCCAGTAGTATAGGCGGATTTAATTGGGAGACCCAGTACTTC
TRBJ1-2	NA	NA	TRBV2	CASIGQTNYGYTF	TGTGCCAGCATCGGACAGACTAACTATGGCTACACCTTC
TRBJ1-5	NA	NA	TRBV6-5	CASSPLGSNQPQHF	TGTGCCAGCAGCCCCTTGGGGAGCAATCAGCCCCAGCATTTT
TRBJ1-1	NA	NA	TRBV19	CASRRREDTEAFF	TGTGCCAGTAGAAGAAGGGAGGACACTGAAGCTTTCTTT
TRBJ1-5	NA	NA	TRBV10-3	CATGPREGRNQPQHF	TGTGCCACAGGGCCTAGGGAAGGGAGGAACCAGCCCCAGCATTTT
TRBJ2-7	TRBD1	NA	TRBV6-6	CASSEDRGSYEQYF	TGTGCCAGCAGCGAGGACAGGGGCTCCTACGAGCAGTACTTC
TRBJ2-7	NA	few	TRBV7-9	CASSPRYEQYF	TGTGCCAGCAGCCCCCGGTACGAGCAGTACTTC
TRBJ1-2	TRBD1	NA	TRBV5-1	CASSLVWGQGALGYTF	TGCGCCAGCAGCTTGGTGTGGGGACAGGGGGCGCTTGGCTACACCTTC
TRBJ1-1	NA	NA	TRBV6-9	CASSYDRNTEAFF	TGTGCCAGCAGTTATGACAGGAACACTGAAGCTTTCTTT
TRBJ2-6	NA	once	TRBV5-1	CASSWRAGANVLTF	TGCGCCAGCAGCTGGAGGGCTGGGGCCAACGTCCTGACTTTC
TRBJ1-6	NA	NA	TRBV7-9	CASSLDRGFPLHF	TGTGCCAGCAGCTTAGATCGGGGTTTCCCCCTCCACTTT
TRBJ2-1	NA	NA	TRBV18	CASSPVPVSDNEQFF	TGTGCCAGCTCACCAGTGCCCGTCAGCGACAATGAGCAGTTCTTC
TRBJ2-5	TRBD2	NA	TRBV19	CASSNIAGKETQYF	TGTGCCAGTAGTAATATAGCGGGGAAAGAGACCCAGTACTTC
TRBJ2-1	TRBD2	NA	TRBV9	CASSDSGRAYYNEQFF	TGTGCCAGCAGCGATAGCGGGAGGGCTTACTACAATGAGCAGTTCTTC
TRBJ1-2	NA	NA	TRBV5-6	CASSLDRLGGKYGYTF	TGTGCCAGCAGCTTGGATCGTCTCGGCGGGAAATATGGCTACACCTTC
TRBJ1-2	NA	NA	TRBV29-1	CSVEDSRDYGYTF	TGCAGCGTTGAAGATTCGAGGGACTATGGCTACACCTTC
TRBJ1-2	NA	few	TRBV20-1	CSAREEGYTF	TGCAGTGCTAGAGAGGAAGGCTACACCTTC
TRBJ1-2	TRBD1	NA	TRBV4-2	CASSPGQGAPYGYTF	TGTGCCAGCAGCCCCGGACAGGGGGCCCCCTATGGCTACACCTTC
TRBJ2-5	NA	NA	TRBV7-7	CASRRDSMSAQYF	TGTGCTAGCAGGAGGGACTCTATGTCGGCCCAGTACTTC
TRBJ2-1	NA	NA	TRBV4-1	CASSQSSVGNYNEQFF	TGCGCCAGCAGCCAATCTAGCGTCGGAAACTACAATGAGCAGTTCTTC
TRBJ1-1	NA	NA	TRBV4-1	CASSRIRGTEAFF	TGCGCCAGCAGCCGAATCAGGGGTACTGAAGCTTTCTTT
TRBJ2-2	NA	NA	TRBV6-1	CAIFQRWSSGELFF	TGTGCCATTTTCCAGCGTTGGTCCTCCGGGGAGCTGTTTTTT
TRBJ2-2	NA	NA	TRBV18	CASSPLGPGNTGELFF	TGTGCCAGCTCACCCCTAGGGCCAGGGAACACCGGGGAGCTGTTTTTT
TRBJ2-3	TRBD2	once	TRBV4-1	CASSQVERGVADTQYF	TGCGCCAGCAGCCAAGTGGAGCGGGGGGTTGCAGATACGCAGTATTTT
TRBJ2-3	TRBD2	NA	TRBV7-9	CASSLLAGGPHTQYF	TGTGCCAGCAGCCTACTAGCGGGGGGGCCGCATACGCAGTATTTT
TRBJ2-7	NA	NA	TRBV27	CASPLRGAGREQYF	TGTGCCAGCCCCCTAAGGGGGGCAGGGCGCGAGCAGTACTTC
TRBJ1-1	NA	NA	TRBV30	CAWSHGLGNTEAFF	TGTGCCTGGAGCCATGGCCTTGGGAACACTGAAGCTTTCTTT
TRBJ1-2	NA	NA	TRBV6-5	CASSYLGKGYTF	TGTGCCAGCAGTTATCTTGGGAAAGGCTACACCTTC